These T cell receptor beta chains were read from a single sample in a study of regulatory T cells in long-lasting Graves disease. A single record per CDR3 protein comes from TCRdb applying MiXCR to the multiplex PCR reads. The sample includes 350,000 to 450,000 distinct CDR3 sequences, roughly a fifth of them seen just once. The input for sequencing was peripheral blood mononuclear cells (PBMCs), taken when the disease was refractory, from a patient treated with antithyroid drugs. The source is a female donor with Graves disease. Both conserved end residues are part of each CDR3. D genes are given only for firm matches. Not all rows give a size; the values are once, few, many and, for expanded clones, a class.

many,.,TRBJ1-4,TRBV10-3,CAISNSRANEKLFF,TGTGCCATCAGTAACAGTAGAGCTAATGAAAAACTGTTTTTT
.,TRBD2,TRBJ2-1,TRBV20-1,CTCQREGPHEQFF,TGCACCTGTCAGCGGGAGGGCCCCCATGAGCAGTTCTTC
.,.,TRBJ1-5,TRBV11-2,CASSLDSGPNQPQHF,TGTGCCAGCAGCTTAGATTCCGGGCCTAATCAGCCCCAGCATTTT
many,.,TRBJ1-1,TRBV27,CASSFGATVTEAFF,TGTGCCAGCAGTTTTGGGGCTACGGTAACTGAAGCTTTCTTT
many,TRBD2,TRBJ2-7,TRBV2,CASSDEGLAARRQYF,TGTGCCAGCAGTGATGAGGGACTAGCGGCCCGACGGCAGTACTTC
.,.,TRBJ2-3,TRBV12-3/TRBV12-4,CASTSGSDTDTQYF,TGTGCCAGCACCTCGGGTAGCGACACAGATACGCAGTATTTT
.,.,TRBJ1-2,TRBV7-2,CASSLVPGEDYGYTF,TGTGCCAGCAGCTTAGTGCCGGGAGAAGACTATGGCTACACCTTC
many,TRBD1,TRBJ1-2,TRBV28,CASSTTGSYGYTF,TGTGCCAGCAGTACGACAGGGAGCTATGGCTACACCTTC
many,.,TRBJ1-1,TRBV12-3/TRBV12-4,CASSLGGAGTEAFF,TGTGCCAGCAGTTTAGGAGGGGCTGGCACTGAAGCTTTCTTT
few,.,TRBJ2-7,TRBV30,CAWRGRGSEQYF,TGTGCCTGGAGAGGCAGGGGATCCGAGCAGTACTTC
.,TRBD2,TRBJ2-7,TRBV28,CASSLPSGSGSYEQYF,TGTGCCAGCAGTTTACCTAGCGGGAGTGGTTCCTACGAGCAGTACTTC
many,TRBD2,TRBJ2-7,TRBV15,CATRFEREGYEQYF,TGTGCCACCAGGTTCGAGCGGGAGGGTTACGAGCAGTACTTC
few,TRBD1,TRBJ2-6,TRBV9,CASSFRPPDRGLPGANVLTF,TGTGCCAGCAGCTTCCGCCCCCCGGACAGGGGACTGCCTGGGGCCAACGTCCTGACTTTC
.,.,TRBJ2-5,TRBV28,CASSLSPPGPDETQYF,TGTGCCAGCAGTTTATCGCCACCTGGACCAGATGAGACCCAGTACTTC
.,.,TRBJ1-1,TRBV10-2,CASKVANTEAFF,TGCGCCAGCAAGGTGGCGAACACTGAAGCTTTCTTT
once,TRBD1,TRBJ2-3,TRBV13,CVSSSTDRDGDTQYF,TGTGTCAGCAGCTCGACGGACAGGGACGGAGATACGCAGTATTTT
many,.,TRBJ2-2,TRBV28,CASSLPSGNTGELFF,TGTGCCAGCAGTTTGCCCAGCGGGAACACCGGGGAGCTGTTTTTT
few,.,TRBJ1-1,TRBV30,CAWTRPDLSTEAFF,TGTGCCTGGACGCGTCCAGATCTCAGCACTGAAGCTTTCTTT
many,.,TRBJ2-5,TRBV12-3/TRBV12-4,CASSPLVETQYF,TGTGCCAGCAGCCCCTTGGTCGAGACCCAGTACTTC
many,TRBD2,TRBJ2-2,TRBV28,CASSFFLAGGPGELFF,TGTGCCAGCAGTTTTTTCTTAGCGGGAGGCCCCGGGGAGCTGTTTTTT
once,.,TRBJ2-7,TRBV24-1,CATRGQSSYEQYF,TGTGCCACCAGGGGCCAATCCTCCTACGAGCAGTACTTC
few,TRBD1,TRBJ2-5,TRBV20-1,CSAKGRTGKEETQYF,TGCAGTGCTAAGGGCCGGACAGGAAAAGAGGAGACCCAGTACTTC
.,.,TRBJ1-1,TRBV6-1,CASSGRYRSGNTEAFF,TGTGCCAGCAGTGGACGATATAGGTCGGGGAACACTGAAGCTTTCTTT
.,.,TRBJ2-5,TRBV27,CASSPGVFETQYF,TGTGCCAGCAGTCCAGGGGTTTTTGAGACCCAGTACTTC
few,.,TRBJ2-1,TRBV11-3,CASSLGPANEQFF,TGTGCCAGCAGCTTAGGCCCGGCCAATGAGCAGTTCTTC
.,TRBD2,TRBJ2-1,TRBV20-1,CSASQFGPGLDFNEQFF,TGCAGTGCTAGCCAGTTCGGCCCGGGACTAGACTTCAATGAGCAGTTCTTC
many,.,TRBJ1-1,TRBV7-8,CASSFYRSNTEAFF,TGTGCCAGCAGCTTTTACCGGTCAAACACTGAAGCTTTCTTT
few,.,TRBJ2-3,TRBV6-2/TRBV6-3,CASSAGRSTDTQYF,TGTGCCAGCAGTGCGGGACGGAGCACAGATACGCAGTATTTT
few,.,TRBJ2-5,TRBV20-1,CSGLQGILETQYF,TGCAGTGGTCTTCAGGGTATTCTAGAGACCCAGTACTTC
few,.,TRBJ2-4,TRBV20-1,CSAAESAVQQRVKNIQYF,TGCAGTGCGGCGGAATCAGCGGTCCAACAAAGGGTCAAAAACATTCAGTACTTC
few,.,TRBJ2-1,TRBV6-1,CASSETASYNEQFF,TGTGCCAGCAGTGAAACGGCTTCCTACAATGAGCAGTTCTTC
.,TRBD2,TRBJ2-2,TRBV2,CASSDLAGGPRTGELFF,TGTGCCAGCAGCGACCTAGCGGGAGGGCCCAGGACCGGGGAGCTGTTTTTT
.,TRBD2,TRBJ2-7,TRBV10-2,CASSEQREGLQQYF,TGCGCCAGCAGTGAACAGCGGGAGGGCTTACAGCAGTACTTC
few,.,TRBJ2-7,TRBV12-3/TRBV12-4,CASVGDRKAEQYF,TGTGCCAGCGTAGGGGATCGTAAGGCCGAGCAGTACTTC
.,.,TRBJ1-3,TRBV7-6,CASSSDGTSGNTIYF,TGTGCCAGCAGCTCCGACGGAACCTCTGGAAACACCATATATTTT
once,TRBD2,TRBJ2-7,TRBV27,CASSLLAEYSYEQYF,TGTGCCAGCAGTTTGCTAGCGGAGTACTCCTACGAGCAGTACTTC
.,TRBD2,TRBJ2-4,TRBV11-2,CASSPGLARHKNIQYF,TGTGCCAGCAGCCCGGGACTAGCGCGACACAAAAACATTCAGTACTTC
.,.,TRBJ2-3,TRBV11-2,CASSLDRWGSKGDTDTQYF,TGTGCCAGCAGCTTAGATCGCTGGGGTAGCAAGGGTGATACAGATACGCAGTATTTT
many,.,TRBJ2-7,TRBV2,CASSEFEQYF,TGTGCCAGCAGTGAGTTCGAGCAGTACTTC
.,TRBD2,TRBJ2-1,TRBV20-1,CSAIGTSGPTGFYNEQFF,TGCAGTGCTATAGGGACTAGCGGGCCGACGGGTTTCTACAATGAGCAGTTCTTC
.,TRBD2,TRBJ2-3,TRBV15,CATSKGLAASTDTQYF,TGTGCCACCAGCAAGGGACTAGCGGCCAGCACAGATACGCAGTATTTT
many,.,TRBJ2-7,TRBV7-9,CASSHDISRSYEQYF,TGTGCCAGCAGCCACGATATCAGCAGGTCCTACGAGCAGTACTTC
.,.,TRBJ1-6,TRBV6-2/TRBV6-3,CASSYGRDILNSPLHF,TGTGCCAGCAGCTACGGCCGGGACATACTTAATTCACCCCTCCACTTT
.,TRBD2,TRBJ2-3,TRBV7-3,CASSYLAGESGTQYF,TGTGCCAGCAGCTATTTAGCGGGGGAGAGCGGTACGCAGTATTTT
many,TRBD2,TRBJ2-7,TRBV12-3/TRBV12-4,CASSLAGGVSYEQYF,TGTGCCAGCAGTTTAGCGGGAGGGGTCTCCTACGAGCAGTACTTC
many,.,TRBJ1-5,TRBV28,CASRPGLHNQPQHF,TGTGCCAGCCGTCCAGGGTTGCACAATCAGCCCCAGCATTTT
few,TRBD1,TRBJ2-2,TRBV6-1,CASRTTGTNTGELFF,TGTGCCAGCAGAACGACAGGGACGAACACCGGGGAGCTGTTTTTT
many,TRBD1,TRBJ2-7,TRBV12-3/TRBV12-4,CASSLGQGSEQYF,TGTGCCAGCAGTTTAGGACAGGGTAGCGAGCAGTACTTC
many,.,TRBJ1-1,TRBV7-3,CASSPQGKNTEAFF,TGTGCCAGCAGCCCTCAGGGAAAGAACACTGAAGCTTTCTTT
many,.,TRBJ1-1,TRBV10-3,CAISEVGDGEAFF,TGTGCCATCAGTGAAGTAGGGGATGGTGAAGCTTTCTTT
.,.,TRBJ2-4,TRBV6-1,CATSRAQEGIQYF,TGTGCCACCTCCCGGGCCCAGGAAGGCATTCAGTACTTC
many,TRBD1,TRBJ1-6,TRBV12-3/TRBV12-4,CASSSPYGTGSTSPLHF,TGTGCCAGCAGCTCCCCCTACGGGACAGGGTCTACCTCACCCCTCCACTTT
many,TRBD2,TRBJ2-2,TRBV12-3/TRBV12-4,CASSPRGLANTGELFF,TGTGCCAGCAGCCCCCGGGGACTAGCGAACACCGGGGAGCTGTTTTTT
many,.,TRBJ1-2,TRBV11-2,CASSSPIHLGMDGYTF,TGTGCCAGCAGCTCGCCTATCCATCTCGGTATGGATGGCTACACCTTC
.,.,TRBJ2-5,TRBV15,CATSRGGVETQYF,TGTGCCACCAGCAGAGGGGGGGTGGAGACCCAGTACTTC
few,.,TRBJ1-1,TRBV11-2,CASSLDQEGTEAFF,TGTGCCAGCAGCTTAGACCAGGAGGGCACTGAAGCTTTCTTT